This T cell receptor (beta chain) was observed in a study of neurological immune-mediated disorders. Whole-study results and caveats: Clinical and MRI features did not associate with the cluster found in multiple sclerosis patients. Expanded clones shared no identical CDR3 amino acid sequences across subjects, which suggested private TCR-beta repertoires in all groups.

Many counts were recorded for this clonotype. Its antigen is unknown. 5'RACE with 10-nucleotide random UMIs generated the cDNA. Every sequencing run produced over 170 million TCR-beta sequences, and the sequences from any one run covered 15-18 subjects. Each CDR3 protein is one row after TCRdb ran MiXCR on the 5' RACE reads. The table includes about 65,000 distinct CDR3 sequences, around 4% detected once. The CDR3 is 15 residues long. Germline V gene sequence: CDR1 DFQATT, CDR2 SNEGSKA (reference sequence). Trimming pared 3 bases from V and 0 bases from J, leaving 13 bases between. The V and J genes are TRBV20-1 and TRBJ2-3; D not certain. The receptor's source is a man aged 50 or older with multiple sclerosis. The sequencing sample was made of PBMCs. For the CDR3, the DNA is TGCAGTGCTAGTGTCCGGGCCCTTAGCACAGATACGCAGTATTTT. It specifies CSASVRALSTDTQYF.